This T cell receptor beta chain was sequenced during a study of shared clonotypes between healthy human individuals. General observations from the study: Across four donors, naive CD4 shared around 5.1%, naive CD8 more than 3%, memory CD4 roughly 2.1%, memory CD8 0.4% to 0.5%.

Remarks on this clone: Antigen unknown.

Germline loops: CDR1 SQVTM, CDR2 ANQGSEA. Trimming left V 4 bases short and J 0 bases short, with 9 bases between. The CDR3 covers 13 residues. CD4+ cells yielded CD45RA+ naive and CD45RA-negative memory subsets. Libraries were prepared by immunoSEQ multiplex PCR; TCRdb keeps only in-frame clonotypes and omits some of them. The sample records 2 million to 2.5 million clones, approximately 96% being singletons. V is TRBV29-1 and J is TRBJ1-1, with unresolved D. The sequence was obtained from a man younger than 30 in good health. The sequencing sample was made of naive CD4+ T cells sorted from blood. Subset noted: CD45RA+ positively selected. Here the CDR3 DNA reads TGCAGCGTTGCACAGCGTTTGAACACTGAAGCTTTCTTT. Amino acids: CSVAQRLNTEAFF.